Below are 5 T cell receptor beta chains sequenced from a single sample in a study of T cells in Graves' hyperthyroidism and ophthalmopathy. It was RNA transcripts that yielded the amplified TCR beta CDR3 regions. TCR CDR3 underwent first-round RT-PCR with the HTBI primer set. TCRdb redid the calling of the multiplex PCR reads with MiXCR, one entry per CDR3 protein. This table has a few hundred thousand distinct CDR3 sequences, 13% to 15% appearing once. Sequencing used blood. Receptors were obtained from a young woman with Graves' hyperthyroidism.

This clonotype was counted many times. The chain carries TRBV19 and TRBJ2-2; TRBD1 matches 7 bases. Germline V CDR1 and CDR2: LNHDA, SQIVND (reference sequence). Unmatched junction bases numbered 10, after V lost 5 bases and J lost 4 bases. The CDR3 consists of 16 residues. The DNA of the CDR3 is TGTGCCAGTAGTCTCGACAGGGTCGAGGTCACCGGGGAGCTGTTTTTT. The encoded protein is CASSLDRVEVTGELFF.

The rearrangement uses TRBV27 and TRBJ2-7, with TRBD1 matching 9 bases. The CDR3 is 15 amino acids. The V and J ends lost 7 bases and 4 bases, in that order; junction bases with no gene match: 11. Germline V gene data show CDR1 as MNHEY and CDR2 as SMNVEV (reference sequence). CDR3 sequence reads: CASISGGTGSYEQYF. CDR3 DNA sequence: TGTGCCAGCATCTCAGGGGGGACAGGGTCTTACGAGCAGTACTTC.

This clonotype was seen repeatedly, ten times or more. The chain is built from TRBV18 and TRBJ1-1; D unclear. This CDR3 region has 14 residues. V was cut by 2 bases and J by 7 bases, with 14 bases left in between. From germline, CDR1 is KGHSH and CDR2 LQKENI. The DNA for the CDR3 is TGTGCCAGCTCACCATTACGGGAGGGAGGTGAAGCTTTCTTT. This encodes CASSPLREGGEAFF.

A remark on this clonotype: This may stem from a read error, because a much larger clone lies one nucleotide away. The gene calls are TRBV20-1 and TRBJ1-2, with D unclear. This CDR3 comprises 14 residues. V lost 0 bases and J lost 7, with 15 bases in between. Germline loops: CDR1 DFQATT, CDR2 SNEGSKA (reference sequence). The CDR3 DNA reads TGCAGTGCTAGAGATTCGTCCAGAGACTCTGGCTACACCTTC. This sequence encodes CSARDSSRDSGYTF.

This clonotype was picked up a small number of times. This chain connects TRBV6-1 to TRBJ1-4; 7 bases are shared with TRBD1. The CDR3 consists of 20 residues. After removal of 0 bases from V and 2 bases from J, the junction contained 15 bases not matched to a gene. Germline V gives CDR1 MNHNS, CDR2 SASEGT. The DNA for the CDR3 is TGTGCCAGCAGTGAAGCGCCGGCAGGGGGATTTGTTCATACTAATGAAAAACTGTTTTTT. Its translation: CASSEAPAGGFVHTNEKLFF.